A selection of T cell receptor beta chains follows, all from one sample in a study of monozygotic twins with inflammatory bowel disease. TCRdb derives one entry per CDR3 protein from the 5' RACE reads, leaving out DNA. The sample data list a few hundred thousand distinct CDR3 sequences. Sequenced input: blood. The receptor source for this set is a human donor with ulcerative colitis or Crohn's disease, or a healthy co-twin of an affected twin (not recorded which). The CDR3 runs from the conserved cysteine through the conserved F or W. The order of the fields is CDR3 length, V gene, J gene, CDR3 protein.

13	TRBV24-1	TRBJ1-5	CATSVGGDQPQHF
13	TRBV4-1	TRBJ2-5	CASSQRLGETQYF
15	TRBV7-2	TRBJ2-3	CASSFTSGGSGSQYF
12	TRBV29-1	TRBJ2-3	CSVDRVADTQYF
14	TRBV6-5	TRBJ1-5	CASSYTGGNQPQHF
14	TRBV7-2	TRBJ1-1	CASTSQGMNTEAFF
14	TRBV27	TRBJ2-4	CASSWGQGGDIQYF
14	TRBV7-2	TRBJ2-7	CASSLWGLAYEQYF
12	TRBV12-3/TRBV12-4	TRBJ2-1	CASSSPLDEQFF
15	TRBV5-1	TRBJ2-7	CASSPGGGHTYEQYF
17	TRBV20-1	TRBJ2-1	CSARDPFDSSSYNEQFF
16	TRBV20-1	TRBJ1-4	CSASSLRDRAGEKLFF
14	TRBV25-1	TRBJ2-5	CASSEWGIQETQYF
16	TRBV7-2	TRBJ2-3	CASSLPRGKFTDTQYF
15	TRBV5-6	TRBJ1-1	CASSGRQALNTEAFF